This T cell receptor (beta chain) was captured by sequencing in a study of T cells after yellow fever vaccination. Looking at the study overall: SMART-Seq v4 Ultra Low Input served to prepare low-cell-number fractions.

Template-switching 5'RACE yielded the TCR cDNA; a universal primer site and UMIs were added in the process. In TCRdb, the 5' RACE reads were re-called with MiXCR into one record per CDR3 protein. In the table there are about 300,000 distinct CDR3 sequences, roughly 7% of which are singletons. There are a few counts of this clonotype. Its antigen is unidentified. The CDR3 has 17 amino acids. V lost 5 bases and J lost 5; bases outside the gene matches: 10. Study findings and constraints: Peak timing came faster in the weaker secondary response, day 5 versus 15. Primary-vaccination clones mostly resurfaced post-booster (more than 95% CD4, approximately 89% CD8).

The TCR originated in a man in his late teens or twenties who received the YFV17D yellow fever vaccine. The gene calls are TRBV12-3 or TRBV12-4 and TRBJ2-3, with TRBD2 matching 13 bases. Sequenced material: PBMCs, taken about 49 days after the first yellow fever vaccination. The CDR3 DNA is TGTGCCAGCAGTGACTTCAAACTAGCGGGGGGGGGAGATACGCAGTATTTT. The encoded protein is CASSDFKLAGGGDTQYF.